This T cell receptor beta chain was obtained from a study of low-dose radiotherapy and immunotherapy resistance in tumors. Alpha- and beta-chain coverage of first-strand cDNA came from TRAV- and TRBV-specific primers. Over approximately 20 PCR cycles, TCRs were amplified from a constant-region primer and V-primer adapter. TCRdb called the reads again in MiXCR, with one record for every CDR3 protein. The profile shows around 80,000 distinct CDR3 sequences, about 17% of them singletons. Time point reported: after trial treatment. Treatment described: LDRT plus nivolumab, ipilimumab, low-dose cyclophosphamide and aspirin (RACIN trial). Per the germline V gene, CDR1 is MDHEN and CDR2 is SYDVKM. Trimming pared 3 bases from V and 5 bases from J, leaving 7 bases between. This CDR3 comprises 12 residues.

This clonotype originated in a male donor with prostate cancer. V is TRBV28 and J is TRBJ1-2; D gene ambiguous. Sample: PBMCs, taken after low-dose radiotherapy plus immunotherapy. The DNA for the CDR3 is TGTGCCAGCAGTTTGTGGCAGTATGGCTACACCTTC. Translating gives CASSLWQYGYTF.